The subject of this entry is one T cell receptor (beta chain). Its specificity is unknown. Per the germline V gene, CDR1 is MNHNS and CDR2 is SASEGT. The CDR3 totals 14 residues. J lost 3 bases, V lost 6 bases, and 4 bases had no gene match. This record comes from a study of siplizumab effects on memory and regulatory T cells. This table comes from immunoSEQ multiplex PCR, and its TCRdb copy is limited to in-frame clones, with some not included. The repertoire holds around 94,000 clones, with around 90% as singletons. Study-wide results and caveats: Most proliferating CD4+ or CD8+ clones, roughly 75-97%, had no naive or memory assignment. Relative to controls at about 28%, mappable alloreactive CD4+ clones exhibited a mean Treg-derived proportion of approximately 70% with siplizumab. Just a small share of alloreactive clones was traced back to unstimulated subsets. The naive T cell population seemed more diverse than memory cells and seemed a major contributor to the alloresponse.

The chain recombines TRBV6-1 with TRBJ2-3, with 9 bases that match TRBD1. The sequence was obtained from a human donor in good health. The sample comprised CD4+ T cells sorted from blood. The CDR3 nucleotides read TGTGCCAGCAGGGGGACAGGGAGGACAGATACGCAGTATTTT. Translated, it gives CASRGTGRTDTQYF.